Each of the 7 T cell receptor beta chains below was sequenced from the same sample in a study of T-cell reconstitution after alpha-beta-depleted transplantation in children. A TCRbeta library incorporating unique molecular identifiers was prepared. In TCRdb, the PCR reads were re-called with MiXCR into one record per CDR3 protein. The sample lists approximately 630,000 distinct CDR3 sequences; around 13% were seen once. The starting material was PBMCs, obtained before TCRalphabeta/CD19-depleted stem cell transplant. The receptors come from a girl aged 2-10 years with congenital amegakaryocytic thrombocytopenia, due to receive a stem cell transplant.

The chain employs TRBV27 and TRBJ2-7, with 16 bases matching TRBD2. Trimming at V came to 5 bases and at J to 1 base, leaving 5 bases not matched to a gene. The CDR3 sequence is 17 residues long. Per germline, CDR1 MNHEY and CDR2 SMNVEV (reference sequence). CDR3 bases: TGTGCCAGCAGTAAAGGGACTAGCGGGAGGGATTCCTACGAGCAGTACTTC. This translates into CASSKGTSGRDSYEQYF.

The chain uses TRBV15 and TRBJ2-3; D possibly corresponds to TRBD2 (5 bases). In germline, CDR1 is LNHNV, CDR2 YYDKDF (reference sequence). CDR3 length: 14 amino acids. Trimming pared 0 bases from V and 5 bases from J, leaving 9 bases between. This CDR3 reads CATSRDGGGDTQYF. In DNA, the CDR3 is TGTGCCACCAGCAGAGATGGAGGAGGAGATACGCAGTATTTT.

The table lists this clonotype with a few counts. The genes are TRBV5-1 and TRBJ2-3; D is unresolved. The V end lost 5 bases, the J end lost 5 bases, and 9 bases lay between the germline ends. Germline loops: CDR1 SGHRS, CDR2 YFSETQ. The CDR3 totals 12 residues. CDR3 bases: TGCGCCAGCAGGCGGACCGGAGATACGCAGTATTTT. It yields the protein CASRRTGDTQYF.

This clonotype was recorded at least ten times. The genes are TRBV5-1 and TRBJ2-3; 13 positions match TRBD2. This CDR3 spans 17 amino acids. Germline CDR1 and CDR2: SGHRS and YFSETQ. The J segment lost 6 bases and the V segment lost 0 bases, leaving 7 bases of the junction unmatched. CDR3 nucleotide sequence: TGCGCCAGCAGCTTGGCCCGGACTAGCGGGAGTGGTGATACGCAGTATTTT. Protein sequence: CASSLARTSGSGDTQYF.

This clonotype was detected many times. The J gene is TRBJ2-7, the V gene TRBV12-3 or TRBV12-4, with 8 positions matching TRBD1. CDR3 length: 13 residues. Trimming removed 5 bases from V and 2 bases from J; junction bases left unmatched: 2. The DNA of the CDR3 is TGTGCCAGCAGTCCGGACAGGGCCTACGAGCAGTACTTC. This codes for CASSPDRAYEQYF.

This clonotype was detected only a few times. V usage is TRBV12-3 or TRBV12-4 and J usage is TRBJ2-3; maybe TRBD2 (5 bases). This CDR3 contains 15 residues. Trimming removed 3 bases at V and 5 bases at J, with 15 bases between. CDR3 DNA: TGTGCCAGCAGTTTCTCCGCTCAAGGAGGAGATACGCAGTATTTT. This sequence encodes CASSFSAQGGDTQYF.

This clonotype was observed at least ten times. This chain links TRBV12-3 or TRBV12-4 with TRBJ2-5; D is uncertain. Trimming removed 0 bases from V and 13 bases from J, with 12 bases in between. The CDR3 length is 12 residues. The CDR3 DNA reads TGTGCCAGCAGTTTAGCGTACGCGTTACGGTACTTC. Translated: CASSLAYALRYF.